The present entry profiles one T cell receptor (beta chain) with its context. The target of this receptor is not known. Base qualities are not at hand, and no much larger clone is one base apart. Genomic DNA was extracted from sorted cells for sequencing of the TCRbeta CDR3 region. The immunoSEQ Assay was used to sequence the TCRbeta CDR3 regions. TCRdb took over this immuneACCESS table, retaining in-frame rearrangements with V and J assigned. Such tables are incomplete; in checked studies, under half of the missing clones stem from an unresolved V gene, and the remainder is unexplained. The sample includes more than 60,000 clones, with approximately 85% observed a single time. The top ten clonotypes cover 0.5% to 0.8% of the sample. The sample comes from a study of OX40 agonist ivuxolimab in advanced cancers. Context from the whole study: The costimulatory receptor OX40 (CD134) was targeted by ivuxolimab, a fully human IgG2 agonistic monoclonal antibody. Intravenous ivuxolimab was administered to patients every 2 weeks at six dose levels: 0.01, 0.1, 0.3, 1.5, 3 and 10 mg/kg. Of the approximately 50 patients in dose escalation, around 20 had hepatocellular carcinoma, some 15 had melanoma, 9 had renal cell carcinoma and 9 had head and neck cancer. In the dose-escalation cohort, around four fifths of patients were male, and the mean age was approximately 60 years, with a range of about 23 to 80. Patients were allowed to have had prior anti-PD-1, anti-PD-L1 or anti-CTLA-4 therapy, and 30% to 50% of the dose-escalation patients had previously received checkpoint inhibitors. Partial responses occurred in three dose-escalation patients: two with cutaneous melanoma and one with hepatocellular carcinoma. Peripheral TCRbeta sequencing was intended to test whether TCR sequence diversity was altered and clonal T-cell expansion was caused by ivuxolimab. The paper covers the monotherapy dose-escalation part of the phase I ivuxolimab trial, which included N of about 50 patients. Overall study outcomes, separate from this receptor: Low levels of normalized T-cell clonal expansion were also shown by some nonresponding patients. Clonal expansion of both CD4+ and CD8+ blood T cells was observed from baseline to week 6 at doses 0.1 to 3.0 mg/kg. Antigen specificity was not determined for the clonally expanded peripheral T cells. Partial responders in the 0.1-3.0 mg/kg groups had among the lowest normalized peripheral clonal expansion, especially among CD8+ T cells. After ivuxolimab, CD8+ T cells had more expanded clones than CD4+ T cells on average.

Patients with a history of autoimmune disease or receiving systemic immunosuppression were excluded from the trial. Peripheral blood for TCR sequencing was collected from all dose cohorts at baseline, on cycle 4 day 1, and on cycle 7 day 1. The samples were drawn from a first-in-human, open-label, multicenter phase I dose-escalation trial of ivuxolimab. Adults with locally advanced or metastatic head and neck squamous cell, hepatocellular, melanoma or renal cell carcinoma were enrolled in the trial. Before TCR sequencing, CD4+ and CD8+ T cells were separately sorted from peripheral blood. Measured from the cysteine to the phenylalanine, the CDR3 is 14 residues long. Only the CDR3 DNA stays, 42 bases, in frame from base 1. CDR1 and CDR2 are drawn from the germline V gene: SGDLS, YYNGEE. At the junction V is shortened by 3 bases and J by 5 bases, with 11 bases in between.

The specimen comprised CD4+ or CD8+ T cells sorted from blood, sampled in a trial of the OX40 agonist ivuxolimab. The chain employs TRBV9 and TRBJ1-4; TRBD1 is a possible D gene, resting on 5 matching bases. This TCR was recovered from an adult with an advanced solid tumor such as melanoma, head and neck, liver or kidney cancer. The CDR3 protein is CASSGGIQNEKLFF. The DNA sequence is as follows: TGTGCCAGCAGCGGGGGGATCCAAAATGAAAAACTGTTTTTT.